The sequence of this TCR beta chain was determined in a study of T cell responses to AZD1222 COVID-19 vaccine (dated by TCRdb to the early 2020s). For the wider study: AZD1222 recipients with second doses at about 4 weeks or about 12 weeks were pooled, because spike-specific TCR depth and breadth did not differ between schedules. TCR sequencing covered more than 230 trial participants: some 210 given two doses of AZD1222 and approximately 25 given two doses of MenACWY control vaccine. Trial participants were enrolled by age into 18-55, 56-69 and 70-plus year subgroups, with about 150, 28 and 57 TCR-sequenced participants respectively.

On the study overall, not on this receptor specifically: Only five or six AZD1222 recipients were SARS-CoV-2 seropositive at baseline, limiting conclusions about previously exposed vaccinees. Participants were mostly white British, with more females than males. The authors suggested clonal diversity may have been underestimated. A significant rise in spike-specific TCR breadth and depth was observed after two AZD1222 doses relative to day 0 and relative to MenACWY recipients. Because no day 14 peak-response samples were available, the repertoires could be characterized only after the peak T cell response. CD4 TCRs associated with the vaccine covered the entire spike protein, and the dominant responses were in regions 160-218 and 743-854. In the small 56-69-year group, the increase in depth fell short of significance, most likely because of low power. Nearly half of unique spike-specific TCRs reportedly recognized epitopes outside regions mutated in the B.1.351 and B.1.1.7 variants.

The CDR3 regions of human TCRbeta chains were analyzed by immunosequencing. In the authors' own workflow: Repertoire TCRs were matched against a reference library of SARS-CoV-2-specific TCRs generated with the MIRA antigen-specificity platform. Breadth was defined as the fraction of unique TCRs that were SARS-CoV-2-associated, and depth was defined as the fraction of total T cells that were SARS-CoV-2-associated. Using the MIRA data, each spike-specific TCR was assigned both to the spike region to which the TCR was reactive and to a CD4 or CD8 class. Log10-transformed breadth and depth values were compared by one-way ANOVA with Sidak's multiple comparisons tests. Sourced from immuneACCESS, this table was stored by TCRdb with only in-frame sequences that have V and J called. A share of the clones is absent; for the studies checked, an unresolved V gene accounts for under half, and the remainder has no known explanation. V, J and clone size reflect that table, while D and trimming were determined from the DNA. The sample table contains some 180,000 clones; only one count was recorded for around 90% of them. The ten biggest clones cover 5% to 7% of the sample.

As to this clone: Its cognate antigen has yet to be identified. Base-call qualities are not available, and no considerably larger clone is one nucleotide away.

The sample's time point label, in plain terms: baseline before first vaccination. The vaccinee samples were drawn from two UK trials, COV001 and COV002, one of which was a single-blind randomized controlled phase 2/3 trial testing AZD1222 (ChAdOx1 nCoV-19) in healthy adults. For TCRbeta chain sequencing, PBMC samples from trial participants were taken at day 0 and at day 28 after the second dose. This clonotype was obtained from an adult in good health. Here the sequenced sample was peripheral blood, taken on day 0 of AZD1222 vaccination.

The nucleotide sequence reads as follows: TGTGCCAGCAGCTCGGGACTAGCGGGAACCTACGAGCAGTACTTC. Its protein product is CASSSGLAGTYEQYF. Recombination linked TRBV9 to TRBJ2-7; TRBD2 aligns with 13 central bases. Trimming takes 4 bases off V and 2 bases off J; junction bases not matched to a gene: 3. The CDR3 goes from the cysteine to the phenylalanine over 15 residues. Solely the CDR3 DNA is kept, with 45 bases framed from the first base. The germline V gene specifies SGDLS as CDR1 and YYNGEE as CDR2.